These 31 T cell receptor beta chains were sequenced from one sample in a study of Graves' ophthalmopathy and Graves' hyperthyroidism. The authors amplified TCR beta CDR3 regions from RNA transcripts. The first round was an RT-PCR with HTBI primers, and the second round was a multiplex PCR. TCRdb re-analysed the multiplex PCR reads in MiXCR, keeping a single row per CDR3 protein. This repertoire shows about 700,000 distinct CDR3 sequences, under 50% found once; its top ten account for more than 2.5%. The sequencing input was peripheral blood. All receptors come from an adult man with Graves' ophthalmopathy.

This clonotype has only a few counts. The chain employs TRBV12-3 or TRBV12-4 and TRBJ2-7, with 7 bases identical to TRBD1. V shed 10 bases, J shed 7 bases, and the junction held 13 bases outside the gene matches. The CDR3 covers 13 residues. The CDR3 spells CAISRQGLSEQYF. As DNA, the CDR3 is TGTGCCATCTCCCGACAGGGCTTGAGTGAGCAGTACTTC.

As DNA, the CDR3 is TGTGCCAGCAGCGCAGGACAGGACCCGAACACTGAAGCTTTCTTT. This sequence encodes CASSAGQDPNTEAFF. This chain links TRBV9 with TRBJ1-1; 7 bases map to TRBD1. CDR1 is SGDLS, CDR2 YYNGEE, per germline. CDR3 length: 15 amino acids. The junction had 6 bases not matched to a gene; V was cut back by 3 bases and J by 1 base.

This clonotype has at least ten counts. The V gene is TRBV7-2, the J gene TRBJ1-2; 9 bases fit TRBD1. This CDR3 is 14 amino acids long. CDR1 is SGHTA, CDR2 FQGNSA, per germline. The V and J ends lost 7 bases and 7 bases, in that order; junction bases with no gene match: 10. The CDR3 region is CASTRTGEFSGYTF. Here the CDR3 DNA reads TGTGCCAGCACCAGGACAGGGGAGTTCTCTGGCTACACCTTC.

This clonotype was found many times. This chain uses TRBV7-8 with TRBJ2-7; 8 bases map to TRBD2. This CDR3 spans 15 amino acids. Trimming at V came to 5 bases and at J to 2 bases, leaving 8 bases not matched to a gene. Germline-derived CDR1 and CDR2 are SGHVS and FQNEAQ. CDR3 sequence reads: CASSPSGSSAYEQYF. In DNA, the CDR3 is TGTGCCAGCAGCCCAAGCGGGAGCTCAGCCTACGAGCAGTACTTC.

V is TRBV24-1 and J is TRBJ2-6, with a tentative D call TRBD1 (7 bases). Trimming shortened V by 5 bases and J by 6 bases, and 19 bases separated the two germline ends. This CDR3 is 17 amino acids long. Germline V lookup: CDR1 KGHDR, CDR2 SFDVKD. CDR3 in amino acids: CATSAGGRSSLANVLTF. The CDR3 nucleotides are TGTGCCACCAGTGCAGGGGGGCGCAGCTCTTTGGCCAACGTCCTGACTTTC.

The rearrangement links TRBV5-1 to TRBJ1-3, with TRBD1 matching over 8 bases. The CDR3 sequence is 15 residues long. The V and J ends lost 0 bases and 8 bases, in that order; junction bases with no gene match: 7. The germline V gene has CDR1 SGHRS and CDR2 YFSETQ. This chain's CDR3 is CASSLGQGNGYTIYF. CDR3 DNA sequence: TGCGCCAGCAGCTTGGGACAGGGGAATGGCTACACCATATATTTT.

This clonotype was recorded at least ten times. This sequence joins TRBV5-1 and TRBJ2-7; 8 bases align to TRBD2. The germline CDR1 and CDR2 sequences are SGHRS and YFSETQ. V shed 3 bases and J 3 bases; nucleotides not matched to a gene: 5. The CDR3 consists of 14 residues. CDR3 amino acids: CASSSKREYYEQYF. CDR3 sequence (DNA): TGCGCCAGCAGCTCGAAGCGGGAGTACTACGAGCAGTACTTC.

This clonotype was detected ten times or more. The chain recombines TRBV6-1 with TRBJ1-1; 9 bases are a match to TRBD1. Germline CDR1 reads MNHNS; CDR2 reads SASEGT. The CDR3 loop spans 14 amino acids. With V trimmed by 2 bases and J by 3 bases, 1 base remained unmatched. The CDR3 nucleotides are TGTGCCAGCAGTGAACGGGACAGGGACACTGAAGCTTTCTTT. Amino acids: CASSERDRDTEAFF.

This clonotype was observed many times. V usage is TRBV5-1 and J usage is TRBJ1-4; 7 nucleotides agree with TRBD1. With V trimmed by 1 base and J by 3 bases, 3 bases remained unmatched. CDR3 length: 15 residues. From germline, CDR1 is SGHRS and CDR2 YFSETQ. This chain's CDR3 is CASSLRTGSNEKLFF. The CDR3 bases are TGCGCCAGCAGCTTGCGGACAGGCTCTAATGAAAAACTGTTTTTT.

This clonotype was counted a few times. The V and J genes are TRBV4-2 and TRBJ1-5; D call uncertain. The CDR3 sequence is 13 residues long. The germline V gene has CDR1 LGHNA and CDR2 YNFKEQ. Trimming shortened V by 1 base and J by 9 bases, and 10 bases separated the two germline ends. CDR3 loop: CASSQVLGGPQHF. Written as DNA, the CDR3 is TGTGCCAGCAGCCAAGTACTGGGAGGGCCCCAGCATTTT.

Notes on this clonotype: The final CDR3 position lacks the conserved phenylalanine or tryptophan, pointing to a likely read error. The chain couples TRBV11-2 to TRBJ1-1, with TRBD1 matching over 7 bases. The V and J ends lost 5 bases and 6 bases, in that order; junction bases with no gene match: 9. Germline V gives CDR1 SGHAT, CDR2 FQNNGV. The length of the CDR3 is 14 residues. In DNA, the CDR3 is TGTGCCAGCAGCCTGAGACAGGGTATCCCTGAAGCTTTCTCT. Translating gives CASSLRQGIPEAFS.

In its sample, this clonotype was seen many times. The rearrangement links TRBV11-1 to TRBJ2-7, with TRBD2 matching 8 bases. Germline V gives CDR1 SGHAT, CDR2 FQDESV (reference sequence). J lost 1 base, V lost 5 bases, and 7 bases had no gene match. The CDR3 has 15 residues. CDR3 in amino acids: CASSLTSGRSYEQYF. The CDR3 coding sequence is TGTGCCAGCAGCCTAACTAGCGGACGTTCCTACGAGCAGTACTTC.

This clonotype has only a few counts. This chain connects TRBV5-1 to TRBJ1-3; D ambiguous. Germline values: CDR1 SGHRS, CDR2 YFSETQ. The CDR3 covers 16 residues. Trimming left V 0 bases short and J 0 bases short, with 10 bases between. The CDR3 reads CASSLGELLSGNTIYF. The CDR3 region has the DNA TGCGCCAGCAGCTTGGGGGAGCTACTCTCTGGAAACACCATATATTTT.

This chain uses TRBV2 with TRBJ1-2; D uncertain. Germline CDR1 SNHLY, CDR2 FYNNEI. Trimming took 8 bases from V and 8 from J, leaving 18 bases between them. The CDR3 sequence is 13 residues long. DNA of the CDR3: TGTGCCAGCTTGGATCAATCCGCGTGGGGCTACACCTTC. Protein sequence: CASLDQSAWGYTF.

This clonotype was recorded a few times. This chain links TRBV10-3 with TRBJ2-5, with 9 bases matching TRBD2. The DNA end is more similar to TRBJ2-1, so the J call may be wrong. Germline V gene lookup returns CDR1 ENHRY and CDR2 SYGVKD. CDR3 size: 16 residues. CDR3 in DNA: TGTGCCATCAGTGAGTCAAGGGCGACTAGCGGCAATGAGCAGTTCTTC. Translation gives CAISESRATSGNEQFF.

CDR3 protein: CASSQVGGSNYGYTF. CDR3 in DNA: TGTGCCAGCTCCCAGGTCGGGGGTTCCAACTATGGCTACACCTTC. The chain carries TRBV7-2 and TRBJ1-2, with a tentative D call TRBD1 (5 bases). Germline V gives CDR1 SGHTA, CDR2 FQGNSA. The germline V and J ends were trimmed by 8 bases and 2 bases, with 18 bases remaining between them. The CDR3 length is 15 residues.

The CDR3 bases are TGTGCCAGCTCATCACGACAGGGCCTACGGGGTAGCAATCAGCCCCAGCATTTT. The encoded protein is CASSSRQGLRGSNQPQHF. The chain is built from TRBV18 and TRBJ1-5, with 7 positions matching TRBD1. This CDR3 is built from 18 residues. Germline loops: CDR1 KGHSH, CDR2 LQKENI. V shed 5 bases, J shed 0 bases, and the junction held 13 bases outside the gene matches. Combining the CDR3 with reference TRBV18 and TRBJ1-5 gives the whole variable domain NAGVMQNPRHLVRRRGQEARLRCSPMKGHSHVYWYRQLPEEGLKFMVYLQKENIIDESGMPKERFSAEFPKEGPSILRIQQVVRGDSAAYFCASSSRQGLRGSNQPQHFGDGTRLSIL.

The chain links TRBV10-3 to TRBJ1-1; tentatively, D is TRBD1 (5 bases). V shed 0 bases and J shed 1 base, with 9 bases lying between them. Germline CDR1 is ENHRY and CDR2 is SYGVKD. CDR3 length: 15 residues. The CDR3 loop reads CAISESQGENTEAFF. The DNA of the CDR3 is TGTGCCATCAGTGAGTCGCAGGGAGAGAACACTGAAGCTTTCTTT.

This clonotype was observed many times. The rearrangement uses TRBV11-1 and TRBJ2-2; D not resolved. The CDR3 extends over 17 amino acids. Germline CDR1 and CDR2: SGHAT and FQDESV (reference sequence). V lost 5 bases, J lost 1 base, and 17 bases lay in between. The CDR3 protein is CASSLSSWAMNTGELFF. CDR3 sequence (DNA): TGTGCCAGCAGCCTAAGCAGTTGGGCGATGAACACCGGGGAGCTGTTTTTT.

With regard to this clonotype: At one end the junction does not follow the germline gene, possibly because of a read error. Here the CDR3 DNA reads TGTGCCAGCAACCAAGATGGGAGGGGACAGAAGACTTTCTTT. Protein product: CASNQDGRGQKTFF. V is TRBV4-2 and J is TRBJ1-1; 7 nucleotides match TRBD1. CDR1 and CDR2 from the germline V gene are LGHNA and YNFKEQ. This CDR3 contains 14 residues.

Of note for this clonotype: One base away lies a much larger clone, so this may be a sequencing read error. The V and J genes are TRBV9 and TRBJ1-3; unclear D gene. Germline CDR1 and CDR2: SGDLS and YYNGEE. The CDR3 consists of 14 residues. Here the CDR3 reads CASRRGNSGNAIYF. The CDR3 region has the DNA TGTGCCAGCAGGAGAGGGAACTCTGGAAACGCCATATATTTT.

The chain is built from TRBV6-4 and TRBJ1-5; no clear D. There are 10 residues in the CDR3. Germline V CDR1 and CDR2: MRHNA, SNTAGT. The chain's CDR3 is CTIELGPQHF. CDR3 DNA: TGTACCATAGAATTGGGGCCCCAGCATTTT.

The sample holds many counts of this clonotype. V is TRBV5-5 and J is TRBJ2-5, with D unclear. Germline V lookup: CDR1 SGHKS, CDR2 YYEKEE (reference sequence). The length of the CDR3 is 14 residues. V was clipped by 4 bases and J by 3 bases, with 13 bases between them. CDR3 in amino acids: CASSPRRTEETQYF. The CDR3 DNA reads TGTGCCAGCAGCCCAAGAAGGACCGAAGAGACCCAGTACTTC.

This clonotype has ten or more counts. This rearrangement joins TRBV19 to TRBJ1-4; no clear D gene. The germline gives CDR1 LNHDA, CDR2 SQIVND (reference sequence). V shed 5 bases and J shed 5 bases, with 12 bases lying between them. This CDR3 spans 14 amino acids. In nucleotides, the CDR3 is TGTGCCAGTAGTGCGGTAGGGCGGAATGAAAAACTGTTTTTT. This gives the protein CASSAVGRNEKLFF.

This clonotype was picked up a small number of times. This chain connects TRBV6-5 to TRBJ2-5; TRBD1 matches 7 bases. The CDR3 consists of 16 residues. From germline, CDR1 is MNHEY and CDR2 SVGAGI. The V and J ends lost 5 bases and 4 bases, in that order; junction bases with no gene match: 13. CDR3 loop: CASSTPRQGSPETQYF. Here the CDR3 DNA reads TGTGCCAGCAGTACCCCCCGACAGGGATCCCCAGAGACCCAGTACTTC.

The rearrangement joins TRBV5-1 to TRBJ2-2, with D possibly TRBD2 on 5 matching bases. With 0 bases removed from V and 9 bases from J, the gap between germline ends came to 9 bases. This CDR3 spans 13 amino acids. Germline V gene sequence: CDR1 SGHRS, CDR2 YFSETQ. In DNA, the CDR3 is TGCGCCAGCAGCTTGGCTCTAGCCCGGGAGCTGTTTTTT. Amino acids: CASSLALARELFF.

This clonotype came up many times. The chain links TRBV6-5 to TRBJ2-2; D is unclear. The V end was cut by 2 bases, the J end by 7 bases, with 14 bases between. Germline V lookup: CDR1 MNHEY, CDR2 SVGAGI. This CDR3 is 15 amino acids long. CDR3 protein: CASSYDMMGFGELFF. CDR3 coding DNA: TGTGCCAGCAGTTACGACATGATGGGTTTCGGGGAGCTGTTTTTT.

This clonotype came up many times. The chain employs TRBV29-1 and TRBJ2-7; no clear D gene. This CDR3 has 15 amino acids. Germline assignment: CDR1 SQVTM and CDR2 ANQGSEA. V dropped 1 base and J dropped 2 bases, with 15 bases sitting between them. The DNA for the CDR3 is TGCAGCGTTGAAGGAGAGTCAGGCAAACCCTACGAGCAGTACTTC. This translates into CSVEGESGKPYEQYF.

The table lists this clonotype with many counts. The chain recombines TRBV7-9 with TRBJ2-7; 7 nucleotides match TRBD2. Looked up from germline, CDR1 is SEHNR and CDR2 is FQNEAQ (reference sequence). CDR3 size: 15 residues. After removal of 3 bases from V and 1 base from J, the junction contained 6 bases not matched to a gene. The CDR3 bases are TGTGCCAGCAGCTTCAGAGCGGGGACGTCCTACGAGCAGTACTTC. Translated: CASSFRAGTSYEQYF.

This clonotype has just a few counts. This chain links TRBV4-1 with TRBJ1-5; the D gene is possibly TRBD1 (5 bases). Per the germline V gene, CDR1 is MGHRA and CDR2 is YSYEKL. The CDR3 has 16 amino acids. The V gene lost 0 bases and the J gene lost 4 bases, with 13 bases spanning the gap. In DNA, the CDR3 is TGCGCCAGCAGCCAAGACGTAACAGGTTTTAATCAGCCCCAGCATTTT. Translation gives CASSQDVTGFNQPQHF.

This clonotype was picked up many times. The rearrangement joins TRBV7-6 to TRBJ1-3, with D unresolved. Germline V gives CDR1 SGHVS, CDR2 FNYEAQ. The CDR3 has 14 amino acids. Trimming removed 3 bases from V and 2 bases from J, with 8 bases in between. In DNA, the CDR3 is TGTGCCAGCAGCTTTCCGGGGACTGGAAACACCATATATTTT. Amino acids: CASSFPGTGNTIYF. Complete variable domain (other parts from reference TRBV7-6 and TRBJ1-3): GAGVSQSPRYKVTKRGQDVALRCDPISGHVSLYWYRQALGQGPEFLTYFNYEAQQDKSGLPNDRFSAERPEGSISTLTIQRTEQRDSAMYRCASSFPGTGNTIYFGEGSWLTVV.